This T cell receptor beta chain originates from a study of CD8 T cells in ankylosing spondylitis. Whole-study results and caveats: It appeared that ankylosing spondylitis blood was characterized by a TCR beta motif of roughly 8 highly homologous variants. Matched ankylosing spondylitis synovial fluid reportedly showed significant enrichment of disease-linked clones.

Germline CDR1 MDHEN, CDR2 SYDVKM. The CDR3 is 15 amino acids. Trimming left V 5 bases short and J 1 base short, with 14 bases between. Notes on this clonotype: Its antigen is undetermined.

TCRdb reanalysed the 5' RACE reads using MiXCR and keeps one entry per CDR3 protein. The table has 350,000 to 550,000 distinct CDR3 sequences, 25% to 30% seen once. Input material: blood, either unsorted or a sorted T cell fraction (not recorded which). The TCR sequence derives from a male donor with ankylosing spondylitis. The rearrangement uses TRBV28 and TRBJ1-1, with a possible D match to TRBD1 (5 bases). In nucleotides, the CDR3 is TGTGCCAGCAGTCTTACGGTGGGGACGAACACTGAAGCTTTCTTT. Amino acid sequence: CASSLTVGTNTEAFF. The variable domain in full, with the rest retrieved from reference TRBV28 and TRBJ1-1, is DVKVTQSSRYLVKRTGEKVFLECVQDMDHENMFWYRQDPGLGLRLIYFSYDVKMKEKGDIPEGYSVSREKKERFSLILESASTNQTSMYLCASSLTVGTNTEAFFGQGTRLTVV.